The 16 T cell receptor beta chains below come from one sample, sequenced in a study of blood T cell repertoires in COVID-19 (dated by TCRdb to 2020 to 2021). Library prep was done by the immunoSEQ multiplex PCR assay. TCRdb provides this immuneACCESS table in a form limited to in-frame rearrangements. Some clones are lacking; in checked studies, under half of them reflect an unresolved V gene, and why the rest are absent is not known. In all, the sample holds 75,000 to 100,000 clones, and around nine tenths of those were seen once. Approximately 5% of the sample goes to the ten largest clones. The sequenced sample was peripheral blood. These receptors were obtained from a man aged 65 to 85 with acute or convalescent COVID-19.

This clone was recorded only once. This chain uses TRBV5-1 with TRBJ2-1; 12 positions agree with TRBD2. The CDR3 has 15 residues. Per germline, CDR1 SGHRS and CDR2 YFSETQ. V was pared by 4 bases and J by 6 bases, with 5 bases of the junction left unmatched. The CDR3 sequence: CASSLRTSGANEQFF. In DNA, the CDR3 is TGCGCCAGCAGCCTACGGACTAGCGGGGCCAATGAGCAGTTCTTC.

The chain has TRBV7-9 and TRBJ1-2, with D hard to call. The CDR3 is 15 residues long. Germline loops: CDR1 SEHNR, CDR2 FQNEAQ (reference sequence). Trimming cost V 4 bases and J 3 bases, with 15 bases left between them. The CDR3 here is CASSSPRGDDYGYTF. CDR3 coding DNA: TGTGCCAGCAGCTCCCCCCGGGGAGACGACTATGGCTACACCTTC.

This rearrangement joins TRBV5-1 to TRBJ2-3; no reliable D call. The germline CDR1 and CDR2 sequences are SGHRS and YFSETQ. CDR3 length: 14 residues. V gave up 4 bases and J gave up 4 bases, with 13 bases separating them. The CDR3, as DNA: TGCGCCAGCAGCATACTCCCCCTGCCAGATACGCAGTATTTT. This translates into CASSILPLPDTQYF.

Note on this clone: The junction and the germline gene differ at one end; a read error may be behind it. The V and J genes are TRBV5-1 and TRBJ2-1; D may be TRBD1 (6 bases). This CDR3 has 11 residues. CDR1 and CDR2 from the germline V gene are SGHRS and YFSETQ. The CDR3 DNA reads as TGCGCCAGCAGCTTGGACAGGGATGCGGTCTTC. Translating gives CASSLDRDAVF.

This clone was seen just once. The J gene is TRBJ1-1, the V gene TRBV2; 8 positions agree with TRBD1. Per the germline V gene, CDR1 is SNHLY and CDR2 is FYNNEI. This CDR3 comprises 14 residues. The ends lost 5 bases at V and 1 base at J; junction bases unmatched: 3. The CDR3, as DNA: TGTGCCAGCAGTAGAACAGGGGGGAACACTGAAGCTTTCTTT. Protein: CASSRTGGNTEAFF.

This chain uses TRBV9 with TRBJ2-1; D gene uncertain. With 4 bases removed from V and 4 bases from J, the gap between germline ends came to 12 bases. CDR1 SGDLS and CDR2 YYNGEE come from the germline V gene. The CDR3 totals 14 residues. The CDR3 is CASSPSSKYNEQFF. Here the CDR3 DNA reads TGTGCCAGCAGCCCGAGTTCGAAATACAATGAGCAGTTCTTC. The entire variable domain, with the rest obtained from reference TRBV9 and TRBJ2-1, is as follows: DSGVTQTPKHLITATGQRVTLRCSPRSGDLSVYWYQQSLDQGLQFLIQYYNGEERAKGNILERFSAQQFPDLHSELNLSSLELGDSALYFCASSPSSKYNEQFFGPGTRLTVL.

The rearrangement uses TRBV28 and TRBJ2-5, with 11 bases aligning to TRBD1. Trimming cost V 7 bases and J 7 bases; bases outside gene matches: 11. This CDR3 has 15 amino acids. Germline values: CDR1 MDHEN, CDR2 SYDVKM. CDR3 in amino acids: CASTPPRDRGWTQYF. Written as DNA, the CDR3 is TGTGCCAGCACCCCCCCCCGGGACAGGGGGTGGACCCAGTACTTC.

The V gene is TRBV11-2, the J gene TRBJ1-2; 7 nucleotides agree with TRBD1. From germline, CDR1 is SGHAT and CDR2 FQNNGV. The CDR3 length is 15 residues. The trim removed 5 bases at V and 8 bases at J, leaving 14 bases unmatched. CDR3 DNA: TGTGCCAGCAGCCAAGGGGTACAGGGGACCGGCGGCTACACCTTC. Protein product: CASSQGVQGTGGYTF. The complete variable domain, with remaining parts taken from reference TRBV11-2 and TRBJ1-2, reads EAGVAQSPRYKIIEKRQSVAFWCNPISGHATLYWYQQILGQGPKLLIQFQNNGVVDDSQLPKDRFSAERLKGVDSTLKIQPAKLEDSAVYLCASSQGVQGTGGYTFGSGTRLTVV.

The chain employs TRBV18 and TRBJ2-3; D ambiguous. Trimming pared 6 bases from V and 0 bases from J, leaving 10 bases between. Per germline, CDR1 KGHSH and CDR2 LQKENI. The CDR3 runs to 14 residues. The CDR3 DNA reads as TGTGCCAGCTCTAGCAGTACTAGCACAGATACGCAGTATTTT. It codes for CASSSSTSTDTQYF.

V is TRBV7-2 and J is TRBJ1-6; weak D call: TRBD1 (6 bases). CDR1 SGHTA and CDR2 FQGNSA come from the germline V gene. This CDR3 has 14 residues. V was trimmed by 5 bases and J by 9 bases, leaving 14 bases between them. This CDR3 reads CASSPKRGSSPLHF. The CDR3 DNA sequence: TGTGCCAGCAGCCCAAAAAGGGGGAGTTCACCCCTCCACTTT.

The chain is built from TRBV6-6 and TRBJ2-3; D is uncertain. The CDR3 contains 16 residues. V shed 6 bases and J shed 1 base, with 17 bases lying between them. Germline V gives CDR1 MNHNY, CDR2 SVGAGI (reference sequence). In DNA, the CDR3 is TGTGCCAGCAGCCCAGGCCCCCACGTGCGCACAGATACGCAGTATTTT. It translates to CASSPGPHVRTDTQYF.

Only one count was recorded for this clone. This rearrangement joins TRBV7-6 to TRBJ2-7, with 10 bases matching TRBD1. The CDR3 extends over 16 amino acids. The V gene end was trimmed by 2 bases and the J gene end by 2 bases; junction bases not matched to a gene: 6. Germline V gene sequence: CDR1 SGHVS, CDR2 FNYEAQ. For the CDR3, the DNA is TGTGCCAGCAGCTTACTTGGACAGGGGGGCACCTACGAGCAGTACTTC. Translated: CASSLLGQGGTYEQYF.

This chain links TRBV3-1 (or the pseudogene TRBV3-2) with TRBJ1-2; D possibly corresponds to TRBD1 (5 bases). Germline CDR1 reads LGHDT; CDR2 reads YNNKEL (reference sequence). The CDR3 covers 13 residues. V was cut by 0 bases and J by 5 bases, with 7 bases left in between. The CDR3 loop is CASSQETVYGYTF. The CDR3 bases are TGTGCCAGCAGCCAAGAGACAGTGTATGGCTACACCTTC.

The V call is TRBV5-1, the J call TRBJ1-2; D is possibly TRBD1 (5 bases). Trimming stripped 1 base from V and 0 bases from J, with 13 bases between. Looked up from germline, CDR1 is SGHRS and CDR2 is YFSETQ. The CDR3 covers 16 residues. This CDR3 reads CASSLRSTVSNYGYTF. CDR3 nucleotides: TGCGCCAGCAGCTTGAGATCGACAGTTTCTAACTATGGCTACACCTTC.

This clone was found once. This chain links TRBV3-1 (or the pseudogene TRBV3-2) with TRBJ2-1, with 12 bases that match TRBD2. Trimming removed 5 bases from V and 12 bases from J; junction bases left unmatched: 17. The CDR3 is made up of 17 amino acids. In germline, CDR1 is LGHDT, CDR2 YNNKEL (reference sequence). CDR3 coding DNA: TGTGCCAGCAGCGTCCACCCCACTAGCGGGGGGAGCGGGTGGCAGTTCTTC. It is translated as CASSVHPTSGGSGWQFF.

V gene TRBV29-1 combines with J gene TRBJ2-5; possibly TRBD2 for D (7 bases). The CDR3 totals 13 residues. The germline V gene has CDR1 SQVTM and CDR2 ANQGSEA. V was trimmed by 7 bases and J by 2 bases, leaving 14 bases between them. The CDR3 is CSGQKGGQETQYF. The CDR3 DNA reads as TGCAGCGGGCAAAAGGGGGGGCAAGAGACCCAGTACTTC.